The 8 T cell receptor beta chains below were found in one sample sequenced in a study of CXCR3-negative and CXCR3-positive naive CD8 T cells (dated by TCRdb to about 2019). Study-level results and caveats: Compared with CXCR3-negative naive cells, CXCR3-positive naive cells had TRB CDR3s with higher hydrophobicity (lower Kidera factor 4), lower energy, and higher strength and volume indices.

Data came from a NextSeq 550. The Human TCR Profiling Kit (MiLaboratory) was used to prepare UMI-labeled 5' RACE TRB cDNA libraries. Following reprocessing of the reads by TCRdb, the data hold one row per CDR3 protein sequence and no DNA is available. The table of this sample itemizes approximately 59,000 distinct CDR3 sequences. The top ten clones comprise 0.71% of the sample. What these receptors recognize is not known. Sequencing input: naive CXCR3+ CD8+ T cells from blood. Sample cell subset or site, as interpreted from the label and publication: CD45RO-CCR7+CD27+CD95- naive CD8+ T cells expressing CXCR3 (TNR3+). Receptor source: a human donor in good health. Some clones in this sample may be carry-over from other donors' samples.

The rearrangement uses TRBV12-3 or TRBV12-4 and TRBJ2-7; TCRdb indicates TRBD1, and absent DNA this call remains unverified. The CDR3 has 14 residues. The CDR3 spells CASSPMGGHYEQYF.

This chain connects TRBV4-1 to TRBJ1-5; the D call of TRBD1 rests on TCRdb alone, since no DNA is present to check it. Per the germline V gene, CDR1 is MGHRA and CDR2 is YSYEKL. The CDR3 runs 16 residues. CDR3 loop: CASSQVWTGYNQPQHF.

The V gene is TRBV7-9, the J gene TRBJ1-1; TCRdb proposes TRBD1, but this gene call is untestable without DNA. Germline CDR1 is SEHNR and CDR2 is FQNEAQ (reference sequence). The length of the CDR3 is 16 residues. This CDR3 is CASSPSGGTLNTEAFF.

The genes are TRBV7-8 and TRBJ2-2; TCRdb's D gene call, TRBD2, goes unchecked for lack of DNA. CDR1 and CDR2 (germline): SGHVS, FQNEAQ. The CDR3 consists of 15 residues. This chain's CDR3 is CASRAGTITPGELFF.

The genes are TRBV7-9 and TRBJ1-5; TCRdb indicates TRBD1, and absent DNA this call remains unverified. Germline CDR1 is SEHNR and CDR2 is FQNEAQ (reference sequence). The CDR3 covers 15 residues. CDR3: CASSAPGTDNQPQHF. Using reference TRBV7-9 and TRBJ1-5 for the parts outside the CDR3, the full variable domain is DTGVSQNPRHKITKRGQNVTFRCDPISEHNRLYWYRQTLGQGPEFLTYFQNEAQLEKSRLLSDRFSAERPKGSFSTLEIQRTEQGDSAMYLCASSAPGTDNQPQHFGDGTRLSIL.

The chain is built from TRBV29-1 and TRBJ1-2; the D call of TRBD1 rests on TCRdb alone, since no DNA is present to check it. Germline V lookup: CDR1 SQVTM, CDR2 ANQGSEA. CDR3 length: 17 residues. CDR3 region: CSVESWTGIGKDYGYTF.

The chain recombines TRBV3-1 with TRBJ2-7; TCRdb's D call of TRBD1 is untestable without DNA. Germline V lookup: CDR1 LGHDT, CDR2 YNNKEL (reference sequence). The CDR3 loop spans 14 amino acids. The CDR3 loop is CASSPRTGMYEQYF.

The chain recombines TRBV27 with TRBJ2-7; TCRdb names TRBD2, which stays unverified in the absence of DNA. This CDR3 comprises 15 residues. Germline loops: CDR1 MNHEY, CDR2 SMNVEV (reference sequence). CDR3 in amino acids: CASSFSRDPGYEQYF.